This TCR beta chain was documented in a study of T cells after yellow fever vaccination. As regards this clonotype: Compared with germline, one end of the junction differs, possibly owing to a read error.

Production of TCR cDNA was by 5'RACE template switching, which also added a universal primer site and UMIs. TCRdb called the 5' RACE reads again in MiXCR, with one record for every CDR3 protein. The profile shows about 360,000 distinct CDR3 sequences, over 5% of them singletons. This material consisted of PBMCs, taken 5 days after the yellow fever booster vaccination. The TCR comes from a man aged 25 to 45 who received the YFV17D yellow fever vaccine.

The CDR3 sequence is CARSPSRGGRILHTGQYF. For the CDR3, the DNA is TGTGCCCGCAGTCCCTCCCGGGGCGGGAGAATCCTCCATACGGGGCAGTACTTC. The chain couples TRBV27 to TRBJ2-7, with 7 bases matching TRBD2. Germline CDR1 MNHEY, CDR2 SMNVEV (reference sequence). This CDR3 spans 18 amino acids.